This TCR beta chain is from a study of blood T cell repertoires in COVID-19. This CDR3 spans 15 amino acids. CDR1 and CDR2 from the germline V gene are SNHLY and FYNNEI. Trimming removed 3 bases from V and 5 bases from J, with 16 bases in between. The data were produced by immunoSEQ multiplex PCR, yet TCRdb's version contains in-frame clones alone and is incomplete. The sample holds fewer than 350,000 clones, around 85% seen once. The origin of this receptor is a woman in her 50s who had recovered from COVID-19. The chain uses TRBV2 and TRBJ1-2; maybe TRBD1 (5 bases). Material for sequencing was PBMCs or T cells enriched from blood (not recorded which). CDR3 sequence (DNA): TGTGCCAGCAGTGAGCGGGGACCTTTCCTGTATGGCTACACCTTC. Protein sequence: CASSERGPFLYGYTF.